The 20 T cell receptor beta chains reported below all come from one sample, sequenced in a study of cytomegalovirus exposure and HLA in healthy donors. PCR employed 60 Vbeta and 13 Jbeta primers. Sequencing used immunoSEQ multiplex PCR; TCRdb keeps in-frame clones, though not all of them. Seen here are more than 95,000 clones, 55% to 75% observed once, and the top ten hold around 3.5%. Sequencing was performed on PBMCs. The origin of the receptors is a man aged 55 to 70 in good health and CMV-seronegative.

The chain employs TRBV4-1 and TRBJ2-7; a possible D gene is TRBD2 (5 bases). This CDR3 has 15 amino acids. Germline CDR1 is MGHRA and CDR2 is YSYEKL. Between the trimmed V and J ends, which lost 4 bases and 5 bases, there was a span of 18 bases. CDR3 sequence (DNA): TGCGCCAGCAGCCTAACACTAGGTCTTCGGGACGAGCAGTACTTC. It codes for CASSLTLGLRDEQYF.

To note about this clone: Other DNA sequences in this specimen translate into the identical CDR3. CDR3 sequence: CASSLAGGTDTQYF. The CDR3 DNA is TGTGCCAGCTCACTAGCGGGGGGGACAGATACGCAGTATTTT. The J gene is TRBJ2-3, the V gene TRBV6-1; 13 positions match TRBD2. V gave up 8 bases and J gave up 3 bases; unmatched junction bases: 2. Germline CDR1 reads MNHNS; CDR2 reads SASEGT. The CDR3 consists of 14 residues.

The chain combines TRBV15 with TRBJ2-3; 9 nucleotides align to TRBD2. The CDR3 sequence is 19 residues long. J gave up 1 base and V 0 bases, and 11 bases lay outside the gene matches. Germline values: CDR1 LNHNV, CDR2 YYDKDF (reference sequence). The CDR3, as DNA: TGTGCCACCAGCAGAGATAAACGCGAGGCGGGGGGGCGCACAGATACGCAGTATTTT. Encoded protein: CATSRDKREAGGRTDTQYF.

This chain joins TRBV5-1 and TRBJ2-1; 9 nucleotides align to TRBD2. Germline CDR1 SGHRS, CDR2 YFSETQ. The CDR3 length is 21 residues. After removal of 5 bases from V and 0 bases from J, the junction contained 21 bases not matched to a gene. The CDR3 nucleotides read TGCGCCAGCAGATCCTTGGGGGGGCGGGAGGGCCGAAGCAGCTCCTACAATGAGCAGTTCTTC. It specifies CASRSLGGREGRSSSYNEQFF.

The genes are TRBV30 and TRBJ1-4; D possibly corresponds to TRBD1 (5 bases). The CDR3 has 13 amino acids. V dropped 4 bases and J dropped 8 bases, with 14 bases sitting between them. CDR1 and CDR2 (germline): GTSNPN, SVGIG (reference sequence). Here the CDR3 reads CAWNRLNEEKLFF. Here the CDR3 DNA reads TGTGCCTGGAACAGGCTGAACGAGGAAAAACTGTTTTTT.

V and J are TRBV7-6 and TRBJ1-1; no clear D gene. This CDR3 has 11 amino acids. Looked up from germline, CDR1 is SGHVS and CDR2 is FNYEAQ. V was trimmed by 5 bases and J by 5 bases, leaving 6 bases between them. This CDR3 is CASSPSTEAFF. DNA for the CDR3: TGTGCCAGCAGCCCTTCGACTGAAGCTTTCTTT. The entire variable domain, with the rest obtained from reference TRBV7-6 and TRBJ1-1, is as follows: GAGVSQSPRYKVTKRGQDVALRCDPISGHVSLYWYRQALGQGPEFLTYFNYEAQQDKSGLPNDRFSAERPEGSISTLTIQRTEQRDSAMYRCASSPSTEAFFGQGTRLTVV.

This clone appeared a few times. This rearrangement joins TRBV27 to TRBJ2-5; no reliable D call. The CDR3 loop spans 11 amino acids. V dropped 6 bases and J dropped 3 bases, with 5 bases sitting between them. Germline V gene data show CDR1 as MNHEY and CDR2 as SMNVEV (reference sequence). The CDR3 region is CASSHKETQYF. CDR3 bases: TGTGCCAGCAGCCACAAAGAGACCCAGTACTTC.

This clone has just a few counts. The rearrangement uses TRBV5-1 and TRBJ1-1, with D possibly TRBD1 on 5 matching bases. The V end was cut by 0 bases, the J end by 0 bases, with 9 bases between. The CDR3 is made up of 15 amino acids. The germline gives CDR1 SGHRS, CDR2 YFSETQ. CDR3 residues: CASSLGTSMNTEAFF. For the CDR3, the DNA is TGCGCCAGCAGCTTGGGGACAAGCATGAACACTGAAGCTTTCTTT. The whole variable domain, filled in from reference TRBV5-1 and TRBJ1-1, reads KAGVTQTPRYLIKTRGQQVTLSCSPISGHRSVSWYQQTPGQGLQFLFEYFSETQRNKGNFPGRFSGRQFSNSRSEMNVSTLELGDSALYLCASSLGTSMNTEAFFGQGTRLTVV.

In its sample, this clone was seen once. This sequence joins TRBV5-4 and TRBJ2-1, with TRBD1 identical over 10 bases. V lost 2 bases and J lost 6; bases outside the gene matches: 5. The CDR3 sequence is 15 residues long. Looked up from germline, CDR1 is SGHNT and CDR2 is YYREEE (reference sequence). The CDR3 region has the DNA TGTGCCAGCAGCTTCAGACAGGGGGCGGGCAATGAGCAGTTCTTC. Translating gives CASSFRQGAGNEQFF.

DNA of the CDR3: TGTGCCAGCAGTGGGGACAGGGCTCTTAGTTCACCCCTCCACTTT. Its translation: CASSGDRALSSPLHF. The chain recombines TRBV28 with TRBJ1-6; 9 bases agree with TRBD1. V shed 5 bases, J shed 9 bases, and the junction held 8 bases outside the gene matches. Germline CDR1 and CDR2: MDHEN and SYDVKM. This CDR3 is built from 15 residues.

The chain carries TRBV5-1 and TRBJ2-7; no reliable D call. Germline V gene lookup returns CDR1 SGHRS and CDR2 YFSETQ. V was clipped by 0 bases and J by 0 bases, with 10 bases between them. This CDR3 is 15 amino acids long. The CDR3 sequence: CASSLGSLSSYEQYF. The CDR3 coding sequence is TGCGCCAGCAGCTTGGGTAGCCTGAGCTCCTACGAGCAGTACTTC.

This sequence joins TRBV29-1 and TRBJ1-4, with D possibly TRBD1 on 6 matching bases. V gave up 6 bases and J gave up 2 bases, with 13 bases separating them. In germline, CDR1 is SQVTM, CDR2 ANQGSEA. This CDR3 is 14 amino acids long. In DNA, the CDR3 is TGCAGCGTACGCGTCAGGGGCACTAATGAAAAACTGTTTTTT. This codes for CSVRVRGTNEKLFF.

In its sample, this clone was seen once. This chain links TRBV15 with TRBJ2-5; 7 bases are a match to TRBD1. CDR3 length: 17 residues. Germline values: CDR1 LNHNV, CDR2 YYDKDF (reference sequence). V lost 0 bases and J lost 5; bases outside the gene matches: 12. CDR3 DNA: TGTGCCACCAGCAGAGATAAGGGGGCATGGCCGGGGGAGACCCAGTACTTC. Encoded protein: CATSRDKGAWPGETQYF.

The chain's CDR3 is CASSLIGGVVEAFF. The CDR3 DNA is TGTGCCAGCAGCTTAATCGGAGGTGTTGTTGAAGCTTTCTTT. The chain combines TRBV7-9 with TRBJ1-1; unclear D gene. The V gene's germline CDR1 is SEHNR and CDR2 FQNEAQ (reference sequence). This CDR3 has 14 residues. V was cut by 2 bases and J by 7 bases, with 14 bases left in between. The full variable domain, with the rest looked up from reference TRBV7-9 and TRBJ1-1, is DTGVSQNPRHKITKRGQNVTFRCDPISEHNRLYWYRQTLGQGPEFLTYFQNEAQLEKSRLLSDRFSAERPKGSFSTLEIQRTEQGDSAMYLCASSLIGGVVEAFFGQGTRLTVV.

This clone showed up just a few times. The chain recombines TRBV2 with TRBJ2-7; D is ambiguous. The CDR3 contains 18 residues. Germline-derived CDR1 and CDR2 are SNHLY and FYNNEI. Trimming removed 3 bases from V and 4 bases from J, with 25 bases in between. The CDR3 loop reads CASSDRLFKQKAAYEQYF. The CDR3 DNA follows: TGTGCCAGCAGTGATAGATTATTCAAGCAGAAGGCGGCATACGAGCAGTACTTC.

The chain combines TRBV10-3 with TRBJ2-2; the D gene is possibly TRBD1 (5 bases). This CDR3 is 14 amino acids long. Germline V lookup: CDR1 ENHRY, CDR2 SYGVKD. Trimming removed 2 bases at V and 3 bases at J, with 7 bases between. The DNA for the CDR3 is TGTGCCATCAGTGAGAAGGGGCACACCGGGGAGCTGTTTTTT. This codes for CAISEKGHTGELFF.

Details on this clone: Within the sample, other DNA sequences also encode this same CDR3. The chain links TRBV5-1 to TRBJ2-1; 8 positions agree with TRBD2. J gave up 7 bases and V 3 bases, and 9 bases lay outside the gene matches. Germline-derived CDR1 and CDR2 are SGHRS and YFSETQ. The CDR3 covers 15 residues. DNA of the CDR3: TGCGCCAGCAGCTCCGAAGCGGGGGCTGGGAATGAGCAGTTCTTC. Its translation is CASSSEAGAGNEQFF.

This rearrangement joins TRBV5-1 to TRBJ2-2; TRBD1 agrees at 12 bases. CDR3 length: 17 residues. Trimming took 2 bases from V and 5 from J; bases not matched to a gene: 7. Germline values: CDR1 SGHRS, CDR2 YFSETQ. For the CDR3, the DNA is TGCGCCAGCAGCTTACTTCCGGGACAGGGGGCAACCGGGGAGCTGTTTTTT. Protein product: CASSLLPGQGATGELFF.

The chain combines TRBV7-6 with TRBJ2-2; 7 positions match TRBD1. CDR1 is SGHVS, CDR2 FNYEAQ, per germline. The ends lost 5 bases at V and 0 bases at J; junction bases unmatched: 3. The CDR3 has 15 amino acids. In nucleotides, the CDR3 is TGTGCCAGCAGCGCGACAGGGACGAACACCGGGGAGCTGTTTTTT. Translating it yields CASSATGTNTGELFF.

This clone was observed a handful of times. The rearrangement links TRBV15 to TRBJ1-5, with 10 bases aligning to TRBD1. Germline V lookup: CDR1 LNHNV, CDR2 YYDKDF (reference sequence). V was pared by 10 bases and J by 5 bases, with 5 bases of the junction left unmatched. This CDR3 spans 13 amino acids. The DNA for the CDR3 is TGTGCCAGCGGGACAGGGGTAGATCAGCCCCAGCATTTT. Translating it yields CASGTGVDQPQHF.